Following are 4 T cell receptor beta chains from one sample sequenced in a study of blood T cell repertoires in COVID-19. The data were produced by immunoSEQ multiplex PCR, yet TCRdb's version contains in-frame clones alone and is incomplete. In the table there are 150,000 to 200,000 clones, roughly 86% of which are singletons. Sequenced: peripheral blood. These receptors were taken from a man between 65 and 79 years old with acute or convalescent COVID-19.

The chain recombines TRBV2 with TRBJ1-1; 7 bases are a match to TRBD1. In germline, CDR1 is SNHLY, CDR2 FYNNEI. The junction had 13 bases not matched to a gene; V was cut back by 7 bases and J by 11 bases. This CDR3 has 13 amino acids. CDR3: CASTEGQSSAAFF. The CDR3 DNA is TGTGCCAGCACGGAGGGACAGTCCTCGGCGGCTTTCTTT. Full variable domain (remainder filled in from reference TRBV2 and TRBJ1-1): EPEVTQTPSHQVTQMGQEVILRCVPISNHLYFYWYRQILGQKVEFLVSFYNNEISEKSEIFDDQFSVERPDGSNFTLKIRSTKLEDSAMYFCASTEGQSSAAFFGQGTRLTVV.

This clone came up once. V is TRBV21-1 and J is TRBJ1-2. TRBV21-1 is listed as a pseudogene. This CDR3 spans 17 amino acids. CDR3: CASSNGPRRATNYGYTF. Here the CDR3 DNA reads TGTGCCAGCAGCAACGGGCCGCGGAGGGCTACTAACTATGGCTACACCTTC.

The V and J genes are TRBV6-5 and TRBJ1-3; D is unclear. Germline V lookup: CDR1 MNHEY, CDR2 SVGAGI. This CDR3 is built from 14 residues. Between the trimmed V and J ends, which lost 1 base and 0 bases, there was a span of 4 bases. CDR3 coding DNA: TGTGCCAGCAGTTACTTCAGCTCTGGAAACACCATATATTTT. Protein sequence: CASSYFSSGNTIYF.

V usage is TRBV28 and J usage is TRBJ1-5; D is possibly TRBD1 (6 bases). Trimming shortened V by 6 bases and J by 4 bases, and 10 bases separated the two germline ends. From germline, CDR1 is MDHEN and CDR2 SYDVKM. This CDR3 has 13 amino acids. The CDR3 region is CASRIQGNQPQHF. The CDR3 DNA reads TGTGCCAGCAGAATACAGGGAAATCAGCCCCAGCATTTT.